This T cell receptor (beta chain) was identified during a study of HIV-infected patients and healthy controls. This clonotype was recorded many times. Per the germline V gene, CDR1 is SNHLY and CDR2 is FYNNEI. V lost 1 base, J lost 0 bases, and 11 bases lay in between. The CDR3 contains 16 residues. Whole blood was used without fractionation, so all unsorted peripheral T cells were included. cDNA was made from approximately 500 ng RNA using alpha and beta constant primers. Separate chain-specific third strand synthesis with multiplexing indices produced the alpha and beta libraries. A short first PCR added P5 and P7 adapter elements and a second index. TCRdb itself ran the 5' RACE reads through MiXCR, one entry per CDR3 protein. The table has about 10,000 distinct CDR3 sequences, about 10% seen once.

The clonotype was recovered from an adult with HIV infection. J is TRBJ2-3 and V is TRBV2; maybe TRBD2 (6 bases). Sequenced here: blood, sampled before antiretroviral therapy. The CDR3 bases are TGTGCCAGCAGTGAAGGGGGGACTGTGAGCACAGATACGCAGTATTTT. Encoded protein: CASSEGGTVSTDTQYF. Filled out from reference TRBV2 and TRBJ2-3, the complete variable domain reads EPEVTQTPSHQVTQMGQEVILRCVPISNHLYFYWYRQILGQKVEFLVSFYNNEISEKSEIFDDQFSVERPDGSNFTLKIRSTKLEDSAMYFCASSEGGTVSTDTQYFGPGTRLTVL.